This TCR beta chain originates from a study of high-grade serous ovarian cancer treatment subgroups. Assay: immunoSEQ multiplex PCR; the TCRdb copy retains only in-frame clones and omits some. The sample consists of more than 15,000 clones, roughly 70% of them appearing once. Tumor samples were obtained before definitive surgery or chemotherapy. Study-wide findings and caveats: Bulk tumor TCR sequencing gave no spatial information.

The CDR3 runs to 14 residues. The V gene's germline CDR1 is SEHNR and CDR2 FQNEAQ (reference sequence). To note about this clone: Its target is unknown.

The chain is built from TRBV7-9 and TRBJ2-5; 7 bases line up with TRBD2. The J call may be wrong; the DNA end is better matched by TRBJ2-7. The sequence derives from a human donor with high-grade serous ovarian cancer. Sequenced: tumor tissue. This chain's CDR3 is CASSLGGDLHEQYF. In DNA, the CDR3 is TGTGCCAGCAGCTTGGGAGGGGATCTCCACGAGCAGTACTTC.